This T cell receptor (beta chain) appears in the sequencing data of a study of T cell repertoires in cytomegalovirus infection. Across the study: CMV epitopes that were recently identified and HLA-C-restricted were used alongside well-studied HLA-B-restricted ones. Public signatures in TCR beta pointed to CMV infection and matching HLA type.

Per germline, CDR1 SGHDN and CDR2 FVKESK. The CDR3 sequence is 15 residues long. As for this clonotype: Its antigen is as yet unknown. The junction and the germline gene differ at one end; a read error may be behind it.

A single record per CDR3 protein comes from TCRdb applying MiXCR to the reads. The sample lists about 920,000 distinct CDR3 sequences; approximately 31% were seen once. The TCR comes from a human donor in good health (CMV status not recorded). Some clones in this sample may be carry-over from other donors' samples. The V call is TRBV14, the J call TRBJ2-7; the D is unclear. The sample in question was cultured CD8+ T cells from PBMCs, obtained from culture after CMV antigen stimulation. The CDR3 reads CVSSLISGSSYEQYF. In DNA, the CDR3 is TGTGTCAGCAGCCTCATCTCCGGTAGCTCCTACGAGCAGTACTTC.